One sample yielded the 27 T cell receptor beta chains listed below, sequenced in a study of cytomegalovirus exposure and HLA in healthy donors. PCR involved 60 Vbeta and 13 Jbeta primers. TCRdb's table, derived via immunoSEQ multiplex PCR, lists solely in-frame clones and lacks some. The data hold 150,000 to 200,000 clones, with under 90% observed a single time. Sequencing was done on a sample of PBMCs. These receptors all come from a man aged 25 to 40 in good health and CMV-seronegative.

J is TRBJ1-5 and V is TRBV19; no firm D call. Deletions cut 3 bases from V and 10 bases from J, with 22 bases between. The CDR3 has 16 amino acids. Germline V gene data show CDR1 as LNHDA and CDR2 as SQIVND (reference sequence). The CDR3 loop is CASSIESGMNVSPQHF. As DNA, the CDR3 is TGTGCCAGTAGTATTGAGTCCGGGATGAACGTGAGTCCCCAGCATTTT.

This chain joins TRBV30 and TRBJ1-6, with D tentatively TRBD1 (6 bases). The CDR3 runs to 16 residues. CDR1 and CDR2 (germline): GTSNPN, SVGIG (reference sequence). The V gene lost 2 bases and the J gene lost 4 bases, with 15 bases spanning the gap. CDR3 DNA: TGTGCCTGGAGTCCCCTAGGACAGATATATAATTCACCCCTCCACTTT. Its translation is CAWSPLGQIYNSPLHF.

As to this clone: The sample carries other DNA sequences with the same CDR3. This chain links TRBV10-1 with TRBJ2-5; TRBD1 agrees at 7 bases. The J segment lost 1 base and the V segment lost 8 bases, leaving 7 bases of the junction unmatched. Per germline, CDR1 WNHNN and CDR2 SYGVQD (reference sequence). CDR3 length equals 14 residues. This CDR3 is CASSPRTGQETQYF. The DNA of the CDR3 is TGCGCCAGCTCCCCCCGGACAGGCCAAGAGACCCAGTACTTC.

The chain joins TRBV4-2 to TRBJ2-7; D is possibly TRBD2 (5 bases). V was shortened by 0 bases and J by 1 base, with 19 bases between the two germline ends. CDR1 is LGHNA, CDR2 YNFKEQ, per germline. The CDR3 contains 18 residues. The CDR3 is CASSQEGPPAGWSYEQYF. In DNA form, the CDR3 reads TGTGCCAGCAGCCAAGAAGGCCCGCCTGCGGGCTGGTCCTACGAGCAGTACTTC.

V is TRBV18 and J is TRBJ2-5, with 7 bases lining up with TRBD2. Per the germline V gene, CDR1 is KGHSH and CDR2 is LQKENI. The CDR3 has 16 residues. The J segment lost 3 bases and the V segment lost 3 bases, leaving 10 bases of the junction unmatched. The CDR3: CASSPSRPLAEETQYF. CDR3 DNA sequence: TGTGCCAGCTCACCCTCCAGGCCCCTAGCGGAAGAGACCCAGTACTTC.

The CDR3 here is CATKGTLGDTQYF. CDR3 nucleotide sequence: TGTGCCACCAAGGGGACTTTAGGGGATACGCAGTATTTT. This chain links TRBV13 with TRBJ2-3; D is perhaps TRBD2 (6 bases). Germline CDR1 reads PRHDT; CDR2 reads FYEKMQ (reference sequence). V was trimmed by 10 bases and J by 6 bases, leaving 17 bases between them. The CDR3 consists of 13 residues. Drawing the rest from reference TRBV13 and TRBJ2-3, the complete variable domain is AAGVIQSPRHLIKEKRETATLKCYPIPRHDTVYWYQQGPGQDPQFLISFYEKMQSDKGSIPDRFSAQQFSDYHSELNMSSLELGDSALYFCATKGTLGDTQYFGPGTRLTVL.

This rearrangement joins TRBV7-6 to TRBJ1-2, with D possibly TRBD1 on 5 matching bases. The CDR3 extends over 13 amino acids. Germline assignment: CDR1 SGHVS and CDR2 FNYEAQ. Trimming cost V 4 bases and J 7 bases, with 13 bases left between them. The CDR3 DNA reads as TGTGCCAGCAGCTGGACAAAGGAGGGTGGCTACACCTTC. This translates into CASSWTKEGGYTF.

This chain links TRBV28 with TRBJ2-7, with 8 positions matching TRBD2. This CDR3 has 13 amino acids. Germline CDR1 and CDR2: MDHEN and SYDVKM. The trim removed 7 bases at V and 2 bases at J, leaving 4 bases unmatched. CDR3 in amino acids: CASKAGAPYEQYF. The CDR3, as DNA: TGTGCCAGCAAAGCGGGGGCTCCCTACGAGCAGTACTTC.

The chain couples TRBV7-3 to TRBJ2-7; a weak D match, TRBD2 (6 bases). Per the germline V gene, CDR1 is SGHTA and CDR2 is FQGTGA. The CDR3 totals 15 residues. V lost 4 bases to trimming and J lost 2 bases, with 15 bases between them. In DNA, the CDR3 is TGTGCCAGCAGCTCCAACCTAGCGACAGCCTACGAGCAGTACTTC. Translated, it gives CASSSNLATAYEQYF.

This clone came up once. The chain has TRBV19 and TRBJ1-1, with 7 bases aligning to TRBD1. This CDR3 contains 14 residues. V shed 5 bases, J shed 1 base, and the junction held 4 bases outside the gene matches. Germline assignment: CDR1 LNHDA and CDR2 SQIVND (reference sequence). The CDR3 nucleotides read TGTGCCAGTAGTTTCGGGACAGCGAACACTGAAGCTTTCTTT. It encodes CASSFGTANTEAFF.

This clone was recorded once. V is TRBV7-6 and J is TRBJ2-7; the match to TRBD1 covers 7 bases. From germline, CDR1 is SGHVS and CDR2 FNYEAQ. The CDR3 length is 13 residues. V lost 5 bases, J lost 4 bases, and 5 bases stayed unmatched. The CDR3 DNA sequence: TGTGCCAGCAGCACGGGCAGGGGGTACGAGCAGTACTTC. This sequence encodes CASSTGRGYEQYF.

CDR3 DNA: TGTGCCAGTGGAGGCCGCGGGGGGGCGGTCGATTCACCCCTCCACTTT. This codes for CASGGRGGAVDSPLHF. The chain has TRBV19 and TRBJ1-6; D may be TRBD1 (6 bases). Trimming stripped 8 bases from V and 8 bases from J, with 22 bases between. The CDR3 has 16 amino acids. Germline values: CDR1 LNHDA, CDR2 SQIVND (reference sequence). Looking up the rest from reference TRBV19 and TRBJ1-6 gives the full variable domain: DGGITQSPKYLFRKEGQNVTLSCEQNLNHDAMYWYRQDPGQGLRLIYYSQIVNDFQKGDIAEGYSVSREKKESFPLTVTSAQKNPTAFYLCASGGRGGAVDSPLHFGNGTRLTVT.

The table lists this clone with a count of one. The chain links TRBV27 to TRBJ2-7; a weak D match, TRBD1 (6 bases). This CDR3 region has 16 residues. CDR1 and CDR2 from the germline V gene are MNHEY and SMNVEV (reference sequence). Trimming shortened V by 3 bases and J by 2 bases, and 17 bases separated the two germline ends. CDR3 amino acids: CASSLSAGASTYEQYF. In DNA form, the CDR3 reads TGTGCCAGCAGTTTGTCGGCAGGGGCCTCGACCTACGAGCAGTACTTC.

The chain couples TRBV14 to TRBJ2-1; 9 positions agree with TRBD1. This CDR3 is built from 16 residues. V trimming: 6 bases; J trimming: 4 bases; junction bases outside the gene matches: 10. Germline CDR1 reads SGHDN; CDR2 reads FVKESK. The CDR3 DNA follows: TGTGCCAGCAGACCCCCTACAGGGGGCATTTACAATGAGCAGTTCTTC. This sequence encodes CASRPPTGGIYNEQFF.

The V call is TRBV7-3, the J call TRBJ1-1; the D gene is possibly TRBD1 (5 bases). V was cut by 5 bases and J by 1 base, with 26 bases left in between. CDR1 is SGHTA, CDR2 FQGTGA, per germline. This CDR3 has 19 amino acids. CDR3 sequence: CASSPSDMPTPRGNTEAFF. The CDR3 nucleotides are TGTGCCAGCAGCCCCTCGGACATGCCGACACCAAGAGGGAACACTGAAGCTTTCTTT.

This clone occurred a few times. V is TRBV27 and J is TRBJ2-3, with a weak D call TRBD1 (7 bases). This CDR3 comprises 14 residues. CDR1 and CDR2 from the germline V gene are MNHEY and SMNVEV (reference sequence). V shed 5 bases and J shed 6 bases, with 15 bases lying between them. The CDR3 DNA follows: TGTGCCAGCAGTGACAGGGAGGTCTCTGATACGCAGTATTTT. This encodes CASSDREVSDTQYF.

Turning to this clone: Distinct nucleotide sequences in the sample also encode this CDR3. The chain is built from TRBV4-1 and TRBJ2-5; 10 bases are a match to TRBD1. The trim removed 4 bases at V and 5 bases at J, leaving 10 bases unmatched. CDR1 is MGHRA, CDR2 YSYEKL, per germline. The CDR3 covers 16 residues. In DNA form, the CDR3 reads TGCGCCAGCAGCCTAGGCTCGGGGACAGGGGAGGAGACCCAGTACTTC. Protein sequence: CASSLGSGTGEETQYF.

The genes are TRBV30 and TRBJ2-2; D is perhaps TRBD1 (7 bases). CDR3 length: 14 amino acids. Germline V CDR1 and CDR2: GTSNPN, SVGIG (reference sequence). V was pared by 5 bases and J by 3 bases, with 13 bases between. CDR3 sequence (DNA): TGTGCCTGGGAGCAGGGGGAGGACACCGGGGAGCTGTTTTTT. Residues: CAWEQGEDTGELFF. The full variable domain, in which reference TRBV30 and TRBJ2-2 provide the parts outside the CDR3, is SQTIHQWPATLVQPVGSPLSLECTVEGTSNPNLYWYRQAAGRGLQLLFYSVGIGQISSEVPQNLSASRPQDRQFILSSKKLLLSDSGFYLCAWEQGEDTGELFFGEGSRLTVL.

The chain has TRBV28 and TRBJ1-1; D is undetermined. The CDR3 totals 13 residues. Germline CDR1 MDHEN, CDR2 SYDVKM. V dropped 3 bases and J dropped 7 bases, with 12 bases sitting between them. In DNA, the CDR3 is TGTGCCAGCAGTTTTATGGGGAGTTTTGAAGCTTTCTTT. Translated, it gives CASSFMGSFEAFF.

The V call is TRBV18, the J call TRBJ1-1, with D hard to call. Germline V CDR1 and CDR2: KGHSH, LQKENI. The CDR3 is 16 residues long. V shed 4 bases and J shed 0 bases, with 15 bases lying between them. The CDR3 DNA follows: TGTGCCAGCTCACAGTACAAAGAACAGCTGAACACTGAAGCTTTCTTT. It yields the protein CASSQYKEQLNTEAFF.

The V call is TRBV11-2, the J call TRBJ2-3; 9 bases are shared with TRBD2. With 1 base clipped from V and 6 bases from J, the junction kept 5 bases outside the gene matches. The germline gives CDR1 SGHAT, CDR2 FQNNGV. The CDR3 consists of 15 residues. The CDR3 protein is CASSLGLAAPDTQYF. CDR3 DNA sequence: TGTGCCAGCAGCTTAGGACTAGCGGCGCCCGATACGCAGTATTTT. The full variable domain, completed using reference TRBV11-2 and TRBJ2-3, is EAGVAQSPRYKIIEKRQSVAFWCNPISGHATLYWYQQILGQGPKLLIQFQNNGVVDDSQLPKDRFSAERLKGVDSTLKIQPAKLEDSAVYLCASSLGLAAPDTQYFGPGTRLTVL.

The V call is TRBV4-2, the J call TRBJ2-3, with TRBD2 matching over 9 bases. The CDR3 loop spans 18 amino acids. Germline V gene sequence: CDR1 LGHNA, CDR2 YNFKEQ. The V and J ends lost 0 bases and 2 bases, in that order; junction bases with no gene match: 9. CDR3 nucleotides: TGTGCCAGCAGCCAAGATCGGCCTAGCGGGGCCTTCACAGATACGCAGTATTTT. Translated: CASSQDRPSGAFTDTQYF.

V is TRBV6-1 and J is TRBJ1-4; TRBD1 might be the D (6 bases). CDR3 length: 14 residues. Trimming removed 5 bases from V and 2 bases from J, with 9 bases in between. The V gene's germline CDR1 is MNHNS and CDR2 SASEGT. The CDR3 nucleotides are TGTGCCAGCAGTCCACAGGGTACTAATGAAAAACTGTTTTTT. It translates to CASSPQGTNEKLFF.

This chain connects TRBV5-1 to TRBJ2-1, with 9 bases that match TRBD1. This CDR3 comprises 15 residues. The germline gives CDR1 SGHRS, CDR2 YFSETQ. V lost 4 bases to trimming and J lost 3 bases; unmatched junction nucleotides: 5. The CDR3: CASSPGTGIYNEQFF. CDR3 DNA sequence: TGCGCCAGCAGCCCCGGGACAGGGATCTACAATGAGCAGTTCTTC.

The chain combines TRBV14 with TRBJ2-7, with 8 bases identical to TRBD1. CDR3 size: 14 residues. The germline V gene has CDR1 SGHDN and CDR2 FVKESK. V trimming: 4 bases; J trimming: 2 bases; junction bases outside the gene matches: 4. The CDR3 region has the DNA TGTGCCAGCAGCCTCGGACAGGGCCCCTACGAGCAGTACTTC. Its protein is CASSLGQGPYEQYF.

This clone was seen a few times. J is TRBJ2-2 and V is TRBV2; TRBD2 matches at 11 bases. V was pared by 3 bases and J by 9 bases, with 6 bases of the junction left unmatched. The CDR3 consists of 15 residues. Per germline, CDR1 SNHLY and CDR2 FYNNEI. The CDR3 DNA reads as TGTGCCAGCAGTGATGGTAGCGGGGGGGCCTGGGAGCTGTTTTTT. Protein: CASSDGSGGAWELFF.

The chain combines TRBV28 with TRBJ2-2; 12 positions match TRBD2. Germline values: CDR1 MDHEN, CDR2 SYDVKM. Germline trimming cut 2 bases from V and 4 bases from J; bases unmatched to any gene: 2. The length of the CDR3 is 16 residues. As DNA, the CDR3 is TGTGCCAGCAGTTTACTACTAGCGGGGGGCACCGGGGAGCTGTTTTTT. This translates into CASSLLLAGGTGELFF.